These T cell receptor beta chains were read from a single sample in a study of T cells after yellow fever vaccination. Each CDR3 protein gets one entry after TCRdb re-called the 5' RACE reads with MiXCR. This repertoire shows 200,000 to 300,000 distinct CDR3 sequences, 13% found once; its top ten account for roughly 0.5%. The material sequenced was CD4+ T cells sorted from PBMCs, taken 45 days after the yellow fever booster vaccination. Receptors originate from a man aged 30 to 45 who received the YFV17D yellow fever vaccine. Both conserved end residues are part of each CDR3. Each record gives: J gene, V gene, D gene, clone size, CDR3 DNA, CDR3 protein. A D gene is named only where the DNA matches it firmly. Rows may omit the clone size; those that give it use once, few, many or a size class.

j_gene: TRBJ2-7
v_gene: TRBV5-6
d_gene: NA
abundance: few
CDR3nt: TGTGCCAGCAGCGGACAGTGGGTGCGCTACGAGCAGTACTTC
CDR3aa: CASSGQWVRYEQYF

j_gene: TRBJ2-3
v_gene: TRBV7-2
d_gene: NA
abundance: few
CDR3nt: TGTGCCAGCAGCTTAGCGGGGGCGCAGGGAGCGCAGTATTTT
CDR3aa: CASSLAGAQGAQYF

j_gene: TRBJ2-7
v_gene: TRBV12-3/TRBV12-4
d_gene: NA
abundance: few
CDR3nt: TGTGCCAGCACCTTAACAGGGTACAACTCCTACGAGCAGTACTTC
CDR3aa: CASTLTGYNSYEQYF

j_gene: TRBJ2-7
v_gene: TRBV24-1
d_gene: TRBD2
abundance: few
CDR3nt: TGTGCCACCAGTGATTCGGGCCCGGGACTAGCGAGGGCCTACGAGCAGTACTTC
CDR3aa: CATSDSGPGLARAYEQYF

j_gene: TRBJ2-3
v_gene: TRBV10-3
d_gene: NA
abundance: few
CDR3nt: TGTGCCATCAGTCCAGGGAAGGACACAGATACGCAGTATTTT
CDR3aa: CAISPGKDTDTQYF

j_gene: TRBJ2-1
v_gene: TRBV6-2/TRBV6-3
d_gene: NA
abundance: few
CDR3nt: TGTGCCAGCAGTTACGGGGCTAGCTTCCAGGCGAACCAGTTCTTC
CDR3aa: CASSYGASFQANQFF

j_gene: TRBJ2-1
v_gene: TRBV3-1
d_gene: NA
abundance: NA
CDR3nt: TGTGCCAGCAGCGGGCAGAGGCGAGGGGGAGGGTACAATGAGCAGTTCTTC
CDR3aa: CASSGQRRGGGYNEQFF

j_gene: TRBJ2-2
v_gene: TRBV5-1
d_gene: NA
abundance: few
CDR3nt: TGCGCCAGCAGAGGTTTGGAACTCCGGGAGCTGTTTTTT
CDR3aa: CASRGLELRELFF

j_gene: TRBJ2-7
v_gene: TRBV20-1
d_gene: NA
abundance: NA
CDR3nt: TGCAGTGCTAGAAAGCCGGGCGCCTCGTCCTACGAGCAGTACTTC
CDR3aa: CSARKPGASSYEQYF

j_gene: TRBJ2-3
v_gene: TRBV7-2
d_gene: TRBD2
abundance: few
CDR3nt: TGTGCCAGCAGCTTAGCGGGACTAGCGGGAGGAGGCAGGGTAACAGATACGCAGTATTTT
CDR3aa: CASSLAGLAGGGRVTDTQYF

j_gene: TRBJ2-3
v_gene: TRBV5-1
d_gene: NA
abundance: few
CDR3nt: TGCGCCAGCAGCAACACTAGCTCCTCCACGAATACGCAGTATTTT
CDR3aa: CASSNTSSSTNTQYF

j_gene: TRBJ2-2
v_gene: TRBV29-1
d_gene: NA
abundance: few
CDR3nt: TGCAGCGTTGTTCGGATTCGGGGAGGGGAGCTGTTTTTT
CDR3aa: CSVVRIRGGELFF

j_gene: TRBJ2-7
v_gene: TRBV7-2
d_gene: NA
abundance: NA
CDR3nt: TGTGCCAGCAGCTTAACTCTGGACGGCTACGAGCAGTACTTC
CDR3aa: CASSLTLDGYEQYF

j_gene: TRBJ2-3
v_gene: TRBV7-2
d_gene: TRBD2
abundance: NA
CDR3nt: TGTGCCAGCAGCCAAGGAGGTGCTAGCGGCTACACAGATACGCAGTATTTT
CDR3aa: CASSQGGASGYTDTQYF

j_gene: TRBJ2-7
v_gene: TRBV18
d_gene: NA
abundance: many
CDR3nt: TGTGCCAGCTCACCAGTGCCGGACTACGAGCAGTACTTC
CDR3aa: CASSPVPDYEQYF

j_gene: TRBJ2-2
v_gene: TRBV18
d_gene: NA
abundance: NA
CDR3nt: TGTGCCAGCTCACCCGGGTCGCGGAACACCGGGGAGCTGTTTTTT
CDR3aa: CASSPGSRNTGELFF

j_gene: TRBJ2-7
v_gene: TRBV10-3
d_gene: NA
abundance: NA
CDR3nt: TGTGCCATCACAGACGGCCCCAACGAGCAGTACTTC
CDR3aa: CAITDGPNEQYF

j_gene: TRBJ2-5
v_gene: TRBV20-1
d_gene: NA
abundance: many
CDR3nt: TGCAGTGCGTCATCCCAACAGACCCAGTACTTC
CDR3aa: CSASSQQTQYF

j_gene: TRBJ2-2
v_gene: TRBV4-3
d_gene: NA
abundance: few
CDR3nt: TGCGCCAGCAGCCAAGGGCTGGGGACCGGGGAGCTGTTTTTT
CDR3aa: CASSQGLGTGELFF

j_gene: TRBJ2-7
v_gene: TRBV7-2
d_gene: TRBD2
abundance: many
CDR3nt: TGTGCCAGCAGCTCCACGGGACTAGCGGGAGGATACGAGCAGTACTTC
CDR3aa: CASSSTGLAGGYEQYF

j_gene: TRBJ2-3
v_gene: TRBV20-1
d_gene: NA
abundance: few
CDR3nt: TGCAGTGCTGAGGGGACGGGATTCTCAGATACGCAGTATTTT
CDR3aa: CSAEGTGFSDTQYF

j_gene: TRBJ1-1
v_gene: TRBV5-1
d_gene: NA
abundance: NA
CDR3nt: TGCGCCAGCAGCTTTTATCGGGGGACGACTGAAGCTTTCTTT
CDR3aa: CASSFYRGTTEAFF

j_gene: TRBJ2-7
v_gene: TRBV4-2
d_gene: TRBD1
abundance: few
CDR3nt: TGTGCCAGCAGCCAAGACTTGACAGGGGCCTACGAGCAGTACTTC
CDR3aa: CASSQDLTGAYEQYF

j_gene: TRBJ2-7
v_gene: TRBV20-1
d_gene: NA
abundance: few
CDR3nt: TGCAGTGCTAGAGTGTGGGAGTACGAGCAGTACTTC
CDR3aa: CSARVWEYEQYF

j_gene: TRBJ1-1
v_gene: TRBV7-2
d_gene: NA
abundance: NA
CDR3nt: TGTGCCAGCAGCTTATTGAGGGGGGAGAACACTGAAGCCTTCTTT
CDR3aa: CASSLLRGENTEAFF

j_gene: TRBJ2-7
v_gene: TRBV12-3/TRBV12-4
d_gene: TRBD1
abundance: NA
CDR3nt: TGTGCCAGCAATTCCGGGACAGGGGGGTACGAGCAGTACTTC
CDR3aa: CASNSGTGGYEQYF

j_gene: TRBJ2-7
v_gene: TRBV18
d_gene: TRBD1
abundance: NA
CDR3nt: TGTGCCAGCTCACAATTCGCTCCGGGACAGGGGCTTAACTACGAGCAGTACTTC
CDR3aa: CASSQFAPGQGLNYEQYF

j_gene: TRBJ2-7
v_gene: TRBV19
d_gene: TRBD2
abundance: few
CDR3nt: TGTGCCAGTAGTCCTCGCTCCGGGACTAACTCCTACGAGCAGTACTTC
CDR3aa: CASSPRSGTNSYEQYF

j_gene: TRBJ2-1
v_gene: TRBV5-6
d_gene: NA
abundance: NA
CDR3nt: TGTGCCAGCAGCTTCGGGACTGCCAATGAGCAGTTCTTC
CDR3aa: CASSFGTANEQFF

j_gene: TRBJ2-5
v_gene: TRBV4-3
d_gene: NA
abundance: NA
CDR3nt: TGCGCCAGCAGCCCGGGACCGTCCCAAGAGACCCAGTACTTC
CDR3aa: CASSPGPSQETQYF

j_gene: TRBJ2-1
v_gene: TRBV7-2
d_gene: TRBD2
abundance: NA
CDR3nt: TGTGCCAGCAGCTCCTCCCGAGCGGGAGGCAATGAGCAGTTCTTC
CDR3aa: CASSSSRAGGNEQFF

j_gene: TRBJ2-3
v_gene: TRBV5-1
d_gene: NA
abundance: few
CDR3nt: TGCGCCAGCAGGCCGAGGGCGGCTAGCACAGATACGCAGTATTTT
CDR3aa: CASRPRAASTDTQYF

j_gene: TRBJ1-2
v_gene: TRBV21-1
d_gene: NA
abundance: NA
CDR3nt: TGTGCCAGTCAGGGGGGCGCGGACGACTATGGCTACACCTTC
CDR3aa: CASQGGADDYGYTF

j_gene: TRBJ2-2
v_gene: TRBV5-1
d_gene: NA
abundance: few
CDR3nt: TGCGCCAGCAGCTGGACTGGGGACACCGGGGAGCTGTTTTTT
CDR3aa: CASSWTGDTGELFF

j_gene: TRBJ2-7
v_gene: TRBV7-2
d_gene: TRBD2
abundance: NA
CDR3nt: TGTGCCAGCGGACTAGCGGGAGGGCCCAACGAGCAGTACTTC
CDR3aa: CASGLAGGPNEQYF

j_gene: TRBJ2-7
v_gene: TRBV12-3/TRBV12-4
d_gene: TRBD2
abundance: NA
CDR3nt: TGTGCCAGCGCCTCTAGCGGGGGCTACTACGAGCAGTACTTC
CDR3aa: CASASSGGYYEQYF

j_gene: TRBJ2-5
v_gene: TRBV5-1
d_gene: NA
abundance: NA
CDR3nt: TGCGCCAGCAGCACTGGGACTGGGAGAGAGACCCAGTACTTC
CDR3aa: CASSTGTGRETQYF

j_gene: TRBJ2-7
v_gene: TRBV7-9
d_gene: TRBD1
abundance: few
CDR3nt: TGTGCCAGCAGCCGTCAAAAAACGGGACAGGGTGGCTACGAGCAGTACTTC
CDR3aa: CASSRQKTGQGGYEQYF

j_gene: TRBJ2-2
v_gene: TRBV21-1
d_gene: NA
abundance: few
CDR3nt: TGTGCCAGCAGCACGCACAGGGAGAACACCGGGGAGCTGTTTTTT
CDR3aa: CASSTHRENTGELFF

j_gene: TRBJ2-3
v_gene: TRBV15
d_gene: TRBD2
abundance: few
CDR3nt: TGTGCCACCAGCAGCCCACGTTCTCGGGCGGGAGGGCCCTCGGCAGATACGCAGTATTTT
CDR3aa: CATSSPRSRAGGPSADTQYF

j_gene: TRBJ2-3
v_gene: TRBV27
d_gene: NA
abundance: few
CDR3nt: TGTGCCAGCAGTCCCCGGGCCCTGGGAGGCGATACGCAGTATTTT
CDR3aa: CASSPRALGGDTQYF

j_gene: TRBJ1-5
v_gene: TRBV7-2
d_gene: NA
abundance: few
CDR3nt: TGTGCCAGCAGCTTAGAGATCCGGCAGCCCCAGCATTTT
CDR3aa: CASSLEIRQPQHF

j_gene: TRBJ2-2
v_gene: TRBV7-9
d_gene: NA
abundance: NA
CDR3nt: TGTGCCAGCAGCCTTACGGGGCTCGGCACCGGGGAGCTGTTTTTT
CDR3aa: CASSLTGLGTGELFF

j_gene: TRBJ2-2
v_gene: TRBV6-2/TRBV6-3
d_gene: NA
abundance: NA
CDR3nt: TGTGCCAGTGACCAGGGGTTGAGGAACACCGGGGAGCTGTTTTTT
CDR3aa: CASDQGLRNTGELFF

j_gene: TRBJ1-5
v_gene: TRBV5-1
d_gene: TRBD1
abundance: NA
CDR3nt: TGCGCCAGCAGCAGGGCAGGGGGTAGCAATCAGCCCCAGCATTTT
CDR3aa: CASSRAGGSNQPQHF

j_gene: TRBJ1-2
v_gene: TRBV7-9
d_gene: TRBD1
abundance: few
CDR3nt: TGTGCCAGCAGCCCGACAGGGGGTCGGAACTATGGCTACACCTTC
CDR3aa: CASSPTGGRNYGYTF